This T cell receptor (beta chain) derives from a study of cytomegalovirus exposure and HLA in healthy donors. Overall study results and limits: Judged likely to be a sequencing artifact was a cluster of highly shared sequence variants. Near-uniform donor sequencing depth was presumed by presence/absence analyses.

With V trimmed by 6 bases and J by 7 bases, 11 bases remained unmatched. Germline CDR1 MDHEN, CDR2 SYDVKM. The CDR3 is 15 residues long. Primers: 60 Vbeta forward and 13 Jbeta reverse. TCRdb's copy holds only in-frame clones and misses some; the assay was immunoSEQ multiplex PCR. Among 80,000 to 100,000 clones listed, 80% were seen once. With respect to this clone: Its target is unknown.

The sequencing input was PBMCs. The chain joins TRBV28 to TRBJ2-3, with 9 positions matching TRBD1. The receptor's source is a man younger than 40 in good health and CMV-seronegative. The CDR3 protein is CASSPGTGSPYTQYF. CDR3 DNA sequence: TGTGCCAGCAGCCCTGGGACAGGGTCACCCTATACGCAGTATTTT.